This T cell receptor beta chain was recovered during a study of tumor-infiltrating lymphocytes in primary liver carcinoma (dated by TCRdb to 2016 to 2017). Background on the whole study: Surgical resection was performed in China between late 2015 and 2016 on 5 or 6 patients with histopathologically diagnosed primary liver carcinoma. Of the five patients, three men and two women aged 30 to 69 years, four had hepatocellular carcinoma and one had combined HCC and intrahepatic cholangiocarcinoma. Tumors of the five patients were stage T1-T3 N0M0 with maximum diameters of 4.2 to 10 cm. Each sample produced about 3.5 to 8 million productive TCRbeta reads, and read depth showed no significant difference between tissue types. Across five regions of each liver tumor, along with adjacent normal tissue and blood, the study brought together TCRbeta repertoire sequencing, expression microarrays and whole-exome sequencing. A total of 35 specimens from 5 patients underwent TCRbeta repertoire sequencing, comprising about 25 tumor regions, 5 adjacent noncancerous liver tissues and 5 peripheral blood samples. Reproducibility between technical replicate repertoires was high, with correlation coefficients above 0.95 and mean shared-clone rates about 0.89. Overall study results and their limits: Consistent with antigen-driven expansion, pairs of tumor regions showed higher repertoire overlap (mean about 36%) than either tumor-adjacent pairs (about 17%) or tumor-blood pairs (roughly 15%). Compared with blood, tumors had a significantly larger share of the repertoire taken up by the top 250 clones (p = 0.039). Comparison of CD4+ and CD8+ T cell repertoires was precluded by the use of bulk unsorted samples. The study included only a few patients, and the authors note findings should be validated in a larger study. Only the TCR beta chain was sequenced, so true repertoire diversity is likely underestimated because unpaired alpha chains were not captured.

This clonotype was observed many times. The clone's antigen remains unknown. No much larger clone exists at a distance of one base, and base qualities are not known. Starting from approximately 460 ng total RNA, TCRbeta-specific cDNA was produced by reverse transcription with a constant-region primer and ProtoScript II reverse transcriptase. Three nested multiplex PCR rounds, following a slightly modified ARM-PCR procedure, were used to build the TCRbeta libraries. Each of the first two PCR rounds ran for approximately 11 cycles using multiplex TRBV1-TRBV30 forward primers together with a Cbeta reverse primer. A final 25-cycle PCR with Deep VentR polymerase added sample barcodes and Illumina adapters. Before sequencing, amplicons between 200 and 500 bp were purified from gel using a QIAquick gel extraction kit. An Illumina HiSeq 2500 was used to sequence the TCRbeta amplicons with 250-bp paired-end reads. The paper's processing steps were these. Reads were quality-trimmed with Trimmomatic v0.33, and paired reads were merged with FLASH v1.2.11 to recover full CDR3 sequences. MiGEC v1.2.1b assigned V, D and J germline segments to the rearranged TCRbeta sequences. Clonotype statistics and Shannon-Wiener diversity indices were computed with VDJtools v1.0.0. To reduce sampling bias, subsequent analyses other than the diversity analysis used only the 250 most abundant clonotypes in each sample. TCRdb took the public reads, trimmed them with fastp at Q25, ran MiXCR for clone calling and kept in-frame beta chains. Duplicate CDR3 protein sequences are folded into a single record with the most common DNA and genes. TCRdb assigned the V and J calls; the authors' analysis was not used. The sample table lists fewer than 400,000 distinct CDR3 sequences, approximately 60% of them with a count of one. Approximately 9% of the sample is in the top ten clones.

RNA from unsorted whole blood was extracted with TRIzol reagent, and germline DNA was obtained with the DNeasy Blood & Tissue kit. Patients had chronic HBV infection and were treatment-naive at sampling. Around 3.9 milliliters of peripheral blood were collected into K2EDTA tubes before surgery. The junction carries 7 bases between V and J, which are trimmed by 4 bases and 1 base respectively. The CDR3 holds 12 amino acids from the cysteine to the phenylalanine. CDR3 DNA is the only sequence kept; it has 36 bases, read in frame from the first base. Sequences SQVTM (CDR1) and ANQGSEA (CDR2) are obtained from the germline V gene.

The sequence came from a man between 40 and 49 years old with primary liver carcinoma and hepatitis B virus infection. This chain joins TRBV29-1 to TRBJ1-2, with TRBD1 as a weak D call on 5 bases. Sequenced: peripheral blood. CDR3 loop: CSVGGSNYGYTF. The sequenced DNA is TGCAGCGTTGGGGGCAGTAACTATGGCTACACCTTC. Here the CDR3 is joined to the reference TRBV29-1 and TRBJ1-2 genes, and the full variable domain is: SAVISQKPSRDICQRGTSLTIQCQVDSQVTMMFWYRQQPGQSLTLIATANQGSEATYESGFVIDKFPISRPNLTFSTLTVSNMSPEDSSIYLCSVGGSNYGYTFGSGTRLTVV.